This T cell receptor beta chain was sequenced for a study of blood T cell repertoires in COVID-19. The table came from immunoSEQ multiplex PCR; TCRdb's copy has only in-frame clones and leaves some out. The table has roughly 190,000 clones, around 85% seen once. CDR3 length equals 15 residues. Germline V lookup: CDR1 LGHDT, CDR2 YNNKEL (reference sequence). V was clipped by 1 base and J by 5 bases; unmatched bases: 2. This sequence was found in a woman in her sixties with COVID-19, enrolled during active disease. This sequence joins TRBV3-1 (or the pseudogene TRBV3-2) and TRBJ2-2; 9 bases are shared with TRBD2. The sample was peripheral blood. The CDR3 DNA sequence: TGTGCCAGCAGCCAAGTTACTAGCGGGACCGGGGAGCTGTTTTTT. Protein sequence: CASSQVTSGTGELFF.